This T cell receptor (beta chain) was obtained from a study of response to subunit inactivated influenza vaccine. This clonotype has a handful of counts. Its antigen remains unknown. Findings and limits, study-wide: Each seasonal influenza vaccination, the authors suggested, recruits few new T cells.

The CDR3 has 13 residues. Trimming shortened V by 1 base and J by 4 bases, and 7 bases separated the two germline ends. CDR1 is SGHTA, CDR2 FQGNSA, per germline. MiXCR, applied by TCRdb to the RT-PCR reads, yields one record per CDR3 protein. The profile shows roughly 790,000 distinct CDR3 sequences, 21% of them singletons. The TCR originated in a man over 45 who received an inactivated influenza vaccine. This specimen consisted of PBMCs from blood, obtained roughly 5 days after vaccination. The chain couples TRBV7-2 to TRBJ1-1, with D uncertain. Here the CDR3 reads CASSLDLPTEAFF. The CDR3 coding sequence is TGTGCCAGCAGCTTAGATCTGCCCACTGAAGCTTTCTTT.